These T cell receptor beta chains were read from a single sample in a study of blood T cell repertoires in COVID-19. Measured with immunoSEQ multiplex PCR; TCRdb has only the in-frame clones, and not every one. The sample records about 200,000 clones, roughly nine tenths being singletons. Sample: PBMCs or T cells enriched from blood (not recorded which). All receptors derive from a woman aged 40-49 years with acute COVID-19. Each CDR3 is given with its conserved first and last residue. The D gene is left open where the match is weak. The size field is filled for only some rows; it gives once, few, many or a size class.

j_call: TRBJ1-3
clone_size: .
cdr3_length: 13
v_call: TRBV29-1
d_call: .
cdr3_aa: CSVGTELGNTIYF
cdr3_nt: TGCAGCGTTGGGACAGAACTTGGAAACACCATATATTTT

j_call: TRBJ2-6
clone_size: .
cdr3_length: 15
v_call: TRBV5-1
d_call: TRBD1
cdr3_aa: CASSEGAPGANVLTF
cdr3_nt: TGCGCCAGCAGCGAGGGGGCACCTGGGGCCAACGTCCTGACTTTC

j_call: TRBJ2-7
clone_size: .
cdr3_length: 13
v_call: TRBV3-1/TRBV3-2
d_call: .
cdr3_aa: CASSQARDGEQYF
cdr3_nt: TGTGCCAGCAGCCAAGCCCGGGATGGCGAGCAGTACTTC

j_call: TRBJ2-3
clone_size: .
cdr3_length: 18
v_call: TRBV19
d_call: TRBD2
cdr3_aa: CASSIEFRRGGLADTQYF
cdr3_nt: TGTGCCAGTAGTATAGAATTCCGGCGGGGGGGCCTGGCAGATACGCAGTATTTT

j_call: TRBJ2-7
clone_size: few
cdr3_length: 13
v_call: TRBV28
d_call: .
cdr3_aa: CASSLVGGHEQYF
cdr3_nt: TGTGCCAGCAGTTTGGTGGGAGGCCACGAGCAGTACTTC

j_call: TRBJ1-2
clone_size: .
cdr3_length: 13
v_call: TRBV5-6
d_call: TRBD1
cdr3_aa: CARDREGFYGYTF
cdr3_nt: TGTGCCAGAGACAGGGAAGGTTTTTATGGCTACACCTTC

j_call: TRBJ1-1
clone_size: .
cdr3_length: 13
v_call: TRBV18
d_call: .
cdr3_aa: CASLDSMNTEAFF
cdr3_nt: TGTGCCAGCTTGGACTCCATGAACACTGAAGCTTTCTTT

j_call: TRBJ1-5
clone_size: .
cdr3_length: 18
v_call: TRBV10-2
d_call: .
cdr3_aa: CASSESRGSRVSNQPQHF
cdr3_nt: TGCGCCAGCAGTGAGTCAAGGGGGTCTAGGGTGAGCAATCAGCCCCAGCATTTT

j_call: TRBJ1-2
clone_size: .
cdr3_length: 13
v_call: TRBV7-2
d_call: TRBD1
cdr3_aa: CASSIGTGDGYTF
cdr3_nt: TGTGCCAGCAGCATTGGGACAGGGGATGGCTACACCTTC

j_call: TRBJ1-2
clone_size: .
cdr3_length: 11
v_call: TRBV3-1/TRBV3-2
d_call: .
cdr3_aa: CASSRGDGYTF
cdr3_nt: TGTGCCAGCAGCCGGGGGGACGGCTACACCTTC

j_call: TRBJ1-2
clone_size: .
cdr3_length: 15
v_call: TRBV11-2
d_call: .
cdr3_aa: CASSLGGGANYGYTF
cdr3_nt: TGTGCCAGCAGCTTAGGTGGAGGAGCTAACTATGGCTACACCTTC

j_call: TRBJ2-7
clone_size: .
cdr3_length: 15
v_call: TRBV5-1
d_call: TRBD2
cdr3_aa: CASSVSSGESYEQYF
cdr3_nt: TGCGCCAGCAGCGTTTCTAGCGGGGAGTCCTACGAGCAGTACTTC

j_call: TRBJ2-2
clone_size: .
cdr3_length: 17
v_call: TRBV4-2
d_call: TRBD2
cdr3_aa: CASSQALLSGSTGELFF
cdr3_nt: TGTGCCAGCAGCCAAGCTCTGCTTAGCGGGAGTACCGGGGAGCTGTTTTTT

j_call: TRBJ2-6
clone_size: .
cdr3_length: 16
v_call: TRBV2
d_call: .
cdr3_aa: CASSTIRGSGANVLTF
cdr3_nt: TGTGCCAGCAGTACCATCAGGGGCTCTGGGGCCAACGTCCTGACTTTC

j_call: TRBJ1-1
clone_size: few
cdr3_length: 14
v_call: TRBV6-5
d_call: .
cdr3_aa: CASSRRQINTEAFF
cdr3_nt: TGTGCCAGCAGTAGGCGACAGATAAACACTGAAGCTTTCTTT

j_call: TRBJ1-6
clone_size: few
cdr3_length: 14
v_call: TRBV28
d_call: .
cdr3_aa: CASSLGGGYSPLHF
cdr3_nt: TGTGCCAGCAGTTTAGGGGGAGGCTATTCACCCCTCCACTTT

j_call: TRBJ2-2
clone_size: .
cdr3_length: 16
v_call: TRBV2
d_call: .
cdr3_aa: CASSEAGIPGAGELFF
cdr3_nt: TGTGCCAGCAGTGAAGCGGGGATTCCGGGGGCCGGGGAGCTGTTTTTT

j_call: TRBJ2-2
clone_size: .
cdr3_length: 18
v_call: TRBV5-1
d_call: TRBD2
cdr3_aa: CASSSLGLAGANTGELFF
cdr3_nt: TGCGCCAGCAGCTCCTTGGGACTAGCGGGGGCGAACACCGGGGAGCTGTTTTTT

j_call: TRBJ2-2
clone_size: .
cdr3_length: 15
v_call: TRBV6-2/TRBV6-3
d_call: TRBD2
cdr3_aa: CASSRLAGGTGELFF
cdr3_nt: TGTGCCAGCAGCCGACTAGCGGGAGGGACCGGGGAGCTGTTTTTT

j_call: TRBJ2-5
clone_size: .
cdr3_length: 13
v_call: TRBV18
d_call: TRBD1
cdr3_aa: CASSPGQEETQYF
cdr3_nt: TGTGCCAGCTCACCGGGACAGGAAGAGACCCAGTACTTC

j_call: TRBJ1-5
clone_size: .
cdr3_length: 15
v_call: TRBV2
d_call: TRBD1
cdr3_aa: CAISQGMGGNQPQHF
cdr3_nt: TGTGCCATCTCACAGGGGATGGGGGGCAATCAGCCCCAGCATTTT

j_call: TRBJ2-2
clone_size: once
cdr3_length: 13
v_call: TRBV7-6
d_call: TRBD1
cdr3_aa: CASSSNRGGELFF
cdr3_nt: TGTGCCAGCAGCTCTAACAGGGGCGGGGAGCTGTTTTTT

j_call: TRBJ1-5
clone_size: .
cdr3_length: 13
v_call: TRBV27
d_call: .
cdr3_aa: CASSLDMHQPQHF
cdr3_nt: TGTGCCAGCAGTCTTGACATGCATCAGCCCCAGCATTTT

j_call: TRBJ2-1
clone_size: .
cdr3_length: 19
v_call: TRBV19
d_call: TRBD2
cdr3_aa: CASSIAQGGLVAGGGEQFF
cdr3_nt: TGTGCCAGTAGTATAGCACAAGGAGGGTTGGTAGCGGGAGGGGGTGAGCAGTTCTTC

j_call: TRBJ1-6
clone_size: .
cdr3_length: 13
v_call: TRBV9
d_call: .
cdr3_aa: CASSVKDTSPLHF
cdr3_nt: TGTGCCAGCAGCGTCAAGGACACCTCACCCCTCCACTTT

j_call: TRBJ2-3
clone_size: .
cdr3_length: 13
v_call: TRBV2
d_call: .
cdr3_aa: CASSISAADTQYF
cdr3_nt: TGTGCCAGCAGTATTAGCGCCGCAGATACGCAGTATTTT

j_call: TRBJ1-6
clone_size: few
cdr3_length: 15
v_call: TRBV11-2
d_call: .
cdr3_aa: CASSLILDRNSPLHF
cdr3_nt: TGTGCCAGCAGCTTGATCCTTGACAGGAATTCACCCCTCCACTTT

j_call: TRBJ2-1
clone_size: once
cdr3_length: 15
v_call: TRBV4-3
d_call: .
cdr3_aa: CASSQDLGSGGQQFF
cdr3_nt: TGCGCCAGCAGCCAAGATCTGGGCTCCGGAGGGCAGCAGTTCTTC

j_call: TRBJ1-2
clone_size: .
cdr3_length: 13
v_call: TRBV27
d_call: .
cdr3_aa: CASSQGGVYGYTF
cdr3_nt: TGTGCCAGCAGTCAGGGAGGGGTCTATGGCTACACCTTC

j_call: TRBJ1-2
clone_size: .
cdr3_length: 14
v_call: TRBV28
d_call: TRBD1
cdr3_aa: CASSFAQGYYGYTF
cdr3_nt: TGTGCCAGCAGTTTCGCACAGGGGTACTATGGCTACACCTTC

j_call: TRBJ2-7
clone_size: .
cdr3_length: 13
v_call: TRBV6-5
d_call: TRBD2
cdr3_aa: CASRQRESYEQYF
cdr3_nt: TGTGCCAGCAGGCAGCGGGAGTCCTACGAGCAGTACTTC

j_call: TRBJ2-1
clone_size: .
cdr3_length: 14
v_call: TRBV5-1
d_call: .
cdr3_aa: CASSLGQGFSEQFF
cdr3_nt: TGCGCCAGCAGCTTGGGGCAGGGGTTTAGTGAGCAGTTCTTC

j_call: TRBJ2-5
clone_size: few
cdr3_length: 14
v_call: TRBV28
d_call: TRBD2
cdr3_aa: CASRPSGRQETQYF
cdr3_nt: TGTGCCAGCAGACCTAGCGGCCGCCAAGAGACCCAGTACTTC

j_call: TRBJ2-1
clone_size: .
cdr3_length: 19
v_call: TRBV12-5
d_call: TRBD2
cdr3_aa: CASGLALTLAESSYNEQFF
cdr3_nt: TGTGCTAGTGGTTTGGCCCTCACACTAGCGGAGAGCTCCTACAATGAGCAGTTCTTC

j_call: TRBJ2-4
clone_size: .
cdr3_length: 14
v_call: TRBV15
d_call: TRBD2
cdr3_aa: CATTDGLAENIQYF
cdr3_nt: TGTGCCACCACTGACGGACTAGCGGAAAACATTCAGTACTTC

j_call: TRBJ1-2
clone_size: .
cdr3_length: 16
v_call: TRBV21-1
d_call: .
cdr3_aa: CASSRGQGRPDYGYTF
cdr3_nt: TGTGCCAGCAGTCGCGGACAGGGCCGACCAGACTATGGCTACACCTTC

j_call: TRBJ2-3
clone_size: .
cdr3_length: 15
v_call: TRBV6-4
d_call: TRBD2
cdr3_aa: CASSEKSGGADTQYF
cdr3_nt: TGTGCCAGCAGTGAGAAAAGCGGGGGGGCAGATACGCAGTATTTT

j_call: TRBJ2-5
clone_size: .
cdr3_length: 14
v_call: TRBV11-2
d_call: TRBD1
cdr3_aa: CASSRTGFRETQYF
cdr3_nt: TGTGCCAGCAGCCGGACAGGGTTCAGAGAGACCCAGTACTTC

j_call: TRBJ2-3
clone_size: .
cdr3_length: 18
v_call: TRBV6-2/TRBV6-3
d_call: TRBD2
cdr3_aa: CASSYSIISGSETDTQYF
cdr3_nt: TGTGCCAGCAGTTACTCGATTATTAGCGGGTCAGAAACAGATACGCAGTATTTT

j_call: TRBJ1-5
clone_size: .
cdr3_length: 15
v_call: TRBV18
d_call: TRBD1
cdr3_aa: CASSPLGQGRQPQHF
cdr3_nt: TGTGCCAGCTCACCCCTGGGACAGGGGCGTCAGCCCCAGCATTTT

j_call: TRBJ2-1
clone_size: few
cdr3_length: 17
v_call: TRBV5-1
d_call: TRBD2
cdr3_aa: CASSLALAGGLDNEQFF
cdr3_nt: TGCGCCAGCAGCTTAGCTTTAGCGGGAGGCCTTGACAATGAGCAGTTCTTC

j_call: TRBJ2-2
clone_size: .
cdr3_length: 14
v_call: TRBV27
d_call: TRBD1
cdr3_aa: CASSLGQGYGELFF
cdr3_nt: TGTGCCAGCAGTTTAGGACAGGGTTACGGGGAGCTGTTTTTT

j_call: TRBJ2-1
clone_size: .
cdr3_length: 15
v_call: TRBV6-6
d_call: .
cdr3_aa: CASNDGGHSYNEQFF
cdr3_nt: TGTGCCAGCAACGACGGGGGGCACTCCTACAATGAGCAGTTCTTC

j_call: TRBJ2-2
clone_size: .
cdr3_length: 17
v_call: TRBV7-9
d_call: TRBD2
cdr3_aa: CASSFWGTSGMTGELFF
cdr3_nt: TGTGCCAGCAGCTTTTGGGGGACTAGCGGGATGACCGGGGAGCTGTTTTTT

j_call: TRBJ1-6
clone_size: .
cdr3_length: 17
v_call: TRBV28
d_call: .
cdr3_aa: CASSPGLGESYNSPLHF
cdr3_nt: TGTGCCAGCAGTCCGGGACTCGGGGAGTCCTATAATTCACCCCTCCACTTT

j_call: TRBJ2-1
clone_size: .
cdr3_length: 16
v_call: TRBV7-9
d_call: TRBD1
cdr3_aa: CASSLGGTGHYNEQFF
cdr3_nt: TGTGCCAGCAGCTTAGGTGGGACAGGCCATTACAATGAGCAGTTCTTC

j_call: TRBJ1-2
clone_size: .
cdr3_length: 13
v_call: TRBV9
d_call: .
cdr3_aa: CASSLSPGYGYTF
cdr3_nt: TGTGCCAGCAGCCTATCCCCGGGCTATGGCTACACCTTC

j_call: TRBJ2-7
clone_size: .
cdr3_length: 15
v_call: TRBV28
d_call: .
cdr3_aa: CASRRSGAVASEQYF
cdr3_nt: TGTGCCAGCAGGCGTAGCGGAGCTGTCGCTAGCGAGCAGTACTTC

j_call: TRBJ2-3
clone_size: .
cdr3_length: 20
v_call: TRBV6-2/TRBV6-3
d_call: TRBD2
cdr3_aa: CASSTIGLAGDTISTDTQYF
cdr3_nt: TGTGCCAGCAGTACTATCGGACTAGCGGGAGATACGATTAGCACAGATACGCAGTATTTT

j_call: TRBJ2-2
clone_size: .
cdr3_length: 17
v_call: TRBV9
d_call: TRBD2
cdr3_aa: CASSVTSGGAGTGELFF
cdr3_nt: TGTGCCAGCAGCGTGACTAGCGGGGGGGCCGGCACCGGGGAGCTGTTTTTT

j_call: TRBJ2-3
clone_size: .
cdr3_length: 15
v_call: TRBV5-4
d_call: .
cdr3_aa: CASSLFSEDTDTQYF
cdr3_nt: TGTGCCAGCAGCTTGTTCTCAGAAGACACAGATACGCAGTATTTT

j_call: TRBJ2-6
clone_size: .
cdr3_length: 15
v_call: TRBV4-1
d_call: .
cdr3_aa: CASSQQGSGANVLTF
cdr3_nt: TGCGCCAGCAGCCAACAGGGCTCTGGGGCCAACGTCCTGACTTTC

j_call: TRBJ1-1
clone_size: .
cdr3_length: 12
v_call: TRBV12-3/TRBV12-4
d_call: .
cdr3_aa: CASSLTSYEAFF
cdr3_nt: TGTGCCAGCAGTTTAACCTCCTATGAAGCTTTCTTT